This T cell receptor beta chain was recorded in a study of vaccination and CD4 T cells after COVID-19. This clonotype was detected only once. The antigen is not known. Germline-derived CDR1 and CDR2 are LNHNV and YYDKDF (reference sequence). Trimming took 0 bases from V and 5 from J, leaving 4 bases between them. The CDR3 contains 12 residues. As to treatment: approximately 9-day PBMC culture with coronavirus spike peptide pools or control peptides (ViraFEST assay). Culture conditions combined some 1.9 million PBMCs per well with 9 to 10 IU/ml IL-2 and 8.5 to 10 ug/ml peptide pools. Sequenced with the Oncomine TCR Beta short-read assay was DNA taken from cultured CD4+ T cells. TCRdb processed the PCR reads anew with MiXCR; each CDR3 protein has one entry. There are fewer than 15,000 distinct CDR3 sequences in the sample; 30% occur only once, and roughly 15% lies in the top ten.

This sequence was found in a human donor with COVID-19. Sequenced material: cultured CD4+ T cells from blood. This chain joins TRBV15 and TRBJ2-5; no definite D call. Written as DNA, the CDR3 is TGTGCCACCAGCAGAGATTGGGAGACCCAGTACTTC. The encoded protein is CATSRDWETQYF.